A selection of T cell receptor beta chains follows, all from one sample in a study of blood T cell repertoires in COVID-19. This table comes from immunoSEQ multiplex PCR, and its TCRdb copy is limited to in-frame clones, with some not included. The sample has roughly 400,000 clones; 90% are singletons. Material for sequencing was PBMCs or T cells enriched from blood (not recorded which). The receptors derive from a man younger than 35 who had recovered from COVID-19. Both conserved end residues are trimmed from each CDR3. Only some rows state a clone size, as once, few, many or a class for expanded clones.

>TRBJ1-2|TRBV9|NA
ASSVAEDPEGYT
>TRBJ2-5|TRBV5-5|NA
ASSLAPGAWETQY
>TRBJ2-7|TRBV10-3|NA
AISERAGRYEQY
>TRBJ1-6|TRBV5-1|NA
ASSRTTGGDSPLH
>TRBJ2-1|TRBV7-9|NA
ASSLSGGGRPYNEQF
>TRBJ1-2|TRBV21-1|NA
ASSVDRGSCGYT
>TRBJ1-2|TRBV18|NA
ASSPNLSRDGYT
>TRBJ2-7|TRBV5-3|NA
ARSLRRGGDEQY
>TRBJ1-1|TRBV11-3|NA
ASSLDRLNTEAF
>TRBJ1-4|TRBV6-5|NA
ATEEERQGGEKLF
>TRBJ2-1|TRBV7-2|NA
ASSLVARNEQF
>TRBJ1-2|TRBV9|NA
ASSPARRQGQGYT
>TRBJ1-1|TRBV5-6|NA
ASSQGTVRTEAF
>TRBJ1-2|TRBV6-5|NA
ASTAGTGGDYGYT
>TRBJ1-2|TRBV10-2|NA
ASSEPGGDGYT
>TRBJ2-2|TRBV3-1/TRBV3-2|NA
ASSQDRWGGSASTGELF
>TRBJ2-7|TRBV20-1|NA
APGALYEQY
>TRBJ1-2|TRBV4-1|NA
ASSQVGGIYT
>TRBJ2-7|TRBV4-1|NA
ASSQETGTGTYEQY
>TRBJ1-2|TRBV10-2|NA
ASSESVTGRGYT
>TRBJ1-2|TRBV6-6|NA
ASSSGLYGYT
>TRBJ2-2|TRBV6-4|NA
ASSHEPAFTGELF
>TRBJ2-6|TRBV6-5|NA
ASSSLDKKANVLT
>TRBJ2-3|TRBV18|NA
ASSPPASTPDTQY
>TRBJ1-2|TRBV12-5|NA
ASVSDGRSLYGYT
>TRBJ2-4|TRBV2|NA
ASSDLAGLAKNIQY
>TRBJ1-2|TRBV12-3/TRBV12-4|many
ASSSSVYGYT
>TRBJ1-1|TRBV3-1/TRBV3-2|few
ASSPRQGTEAF
>TRBJ2-2|TRBV5-1|NA
ASSLKLGATGELF
>TRBJ1-2|TRBV27|NA
ASSFSTGYGYT
>TRBJ2-1|TRBV27|NA
ASSLLAGGYNEQF